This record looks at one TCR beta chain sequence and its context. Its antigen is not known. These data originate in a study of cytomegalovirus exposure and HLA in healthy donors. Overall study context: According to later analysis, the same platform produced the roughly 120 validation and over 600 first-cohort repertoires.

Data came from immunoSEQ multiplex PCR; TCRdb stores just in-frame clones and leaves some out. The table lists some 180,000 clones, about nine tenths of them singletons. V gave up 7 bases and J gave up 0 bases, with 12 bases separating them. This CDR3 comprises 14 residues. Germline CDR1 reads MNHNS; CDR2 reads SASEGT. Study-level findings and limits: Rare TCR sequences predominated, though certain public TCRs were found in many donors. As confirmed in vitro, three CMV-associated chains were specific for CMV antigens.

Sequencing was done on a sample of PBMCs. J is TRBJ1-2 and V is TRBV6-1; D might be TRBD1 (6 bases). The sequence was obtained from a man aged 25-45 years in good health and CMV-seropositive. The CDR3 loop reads CASTLQGANYGYTF. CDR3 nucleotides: TGTGCCAGCACCTTACAGGGTGCTAACTATGGCTACACCTTC.